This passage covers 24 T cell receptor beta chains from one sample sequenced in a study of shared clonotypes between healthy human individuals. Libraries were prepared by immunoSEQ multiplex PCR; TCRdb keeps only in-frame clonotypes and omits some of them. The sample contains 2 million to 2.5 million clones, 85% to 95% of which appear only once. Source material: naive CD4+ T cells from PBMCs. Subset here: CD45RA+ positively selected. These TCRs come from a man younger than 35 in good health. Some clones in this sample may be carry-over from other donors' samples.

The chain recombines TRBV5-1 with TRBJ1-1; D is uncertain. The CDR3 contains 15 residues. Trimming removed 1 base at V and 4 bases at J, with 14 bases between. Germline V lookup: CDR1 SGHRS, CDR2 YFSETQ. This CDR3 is CASSLSPGMGTEAFF. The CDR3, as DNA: TGCGCCAGCAGCTTGTCCCCAGGAATGGGCACTGAAGCTTTCTTT.

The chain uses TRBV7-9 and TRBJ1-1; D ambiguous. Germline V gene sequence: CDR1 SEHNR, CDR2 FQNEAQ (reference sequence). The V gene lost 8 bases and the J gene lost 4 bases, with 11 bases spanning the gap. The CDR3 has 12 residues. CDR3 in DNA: TGTGCCAGCCTTGGGGAGAGCACTGAAGCTTTCTTT. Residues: CASLGESTEAFF.

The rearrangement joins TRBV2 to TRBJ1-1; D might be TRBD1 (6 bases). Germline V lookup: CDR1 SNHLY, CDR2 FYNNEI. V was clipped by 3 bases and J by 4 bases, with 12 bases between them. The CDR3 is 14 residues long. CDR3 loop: CASSDRGQSTEAFF. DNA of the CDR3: TGTGCCAGCAGTGATCGGGGGCAGAGCACTGAAGCTTTCTTT.

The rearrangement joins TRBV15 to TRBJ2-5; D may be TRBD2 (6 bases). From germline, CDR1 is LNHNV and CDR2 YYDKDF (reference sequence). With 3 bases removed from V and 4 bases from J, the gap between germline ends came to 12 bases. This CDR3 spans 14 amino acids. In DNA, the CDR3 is TGTGCCACCAGCAGGGGGACTCCTCGAGAGACCCAGTACTTC. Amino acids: CATSRGTPRETQYF.

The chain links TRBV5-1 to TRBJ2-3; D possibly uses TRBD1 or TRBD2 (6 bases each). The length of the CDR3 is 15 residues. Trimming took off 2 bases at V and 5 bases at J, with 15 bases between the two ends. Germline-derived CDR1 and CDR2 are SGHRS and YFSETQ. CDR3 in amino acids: CASSFGGTSLDTQYF. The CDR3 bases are TGCGCCAGCAGCTTTGGCGGGACATCTTTAGATACGCAGTATTTT. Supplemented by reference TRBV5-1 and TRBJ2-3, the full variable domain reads KAGVTQTPRYLIKTRGQQVTLSCSPISGHRSVSWYQQTPGQGLQFLFEYFSETQRNKGNFPGRFSGRQFSNSRSEMNVSTLELGDSALYLCASSFGGTSLDTQYFGPGTRLTVL.

CDR3 sequence: CASSVNWGSEQYF. CDR3 coding DNA: TGTGCCAGCAGCGTTAACTGGGGGAGCGAGCAGTACTTC. This rearrangement joins TRBV9 to TRBJ2-7; D is perhaps TRBD1 or TRBD2 (5 bases each). This CDR3 region has 13 residues. V lost 2 bases and J lost 6, with 12 bases in between. Germline V gives CDR1 SGDLS, CDR2 YYNGEE.

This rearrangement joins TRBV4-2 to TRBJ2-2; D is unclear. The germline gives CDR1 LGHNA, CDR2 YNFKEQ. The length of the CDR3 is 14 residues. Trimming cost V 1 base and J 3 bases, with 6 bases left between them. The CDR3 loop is CASSQGFYTGELFF. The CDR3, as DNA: TGTGCCAGCAGCCAAGGGTTCTACACCGGGGAGCTGTTTTTT.

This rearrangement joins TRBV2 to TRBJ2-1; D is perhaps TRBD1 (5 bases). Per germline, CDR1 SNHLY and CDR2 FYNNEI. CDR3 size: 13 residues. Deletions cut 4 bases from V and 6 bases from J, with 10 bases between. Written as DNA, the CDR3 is TGTGCCAGCAGTGTGGGGCAGAGCAATGAGCAGTTCTTC. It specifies CASSVGQSNEQFF.

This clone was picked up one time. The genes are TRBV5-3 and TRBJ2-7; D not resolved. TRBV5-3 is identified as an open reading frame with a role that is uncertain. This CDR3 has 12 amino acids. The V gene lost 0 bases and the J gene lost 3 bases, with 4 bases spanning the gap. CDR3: CARSLASYEQYF. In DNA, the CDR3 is TGTGCCAGAAGCTTGGCTAGCTACGAGCAGTACTTC.

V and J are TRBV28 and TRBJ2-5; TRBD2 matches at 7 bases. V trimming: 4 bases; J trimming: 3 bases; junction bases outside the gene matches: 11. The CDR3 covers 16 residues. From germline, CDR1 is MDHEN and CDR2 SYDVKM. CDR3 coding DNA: TGTGCCAGCAGTTCACCCAAGGGGCGGGAGAAAGAGACCCAGTACTTC. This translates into CASSSPKGREKETQYF.

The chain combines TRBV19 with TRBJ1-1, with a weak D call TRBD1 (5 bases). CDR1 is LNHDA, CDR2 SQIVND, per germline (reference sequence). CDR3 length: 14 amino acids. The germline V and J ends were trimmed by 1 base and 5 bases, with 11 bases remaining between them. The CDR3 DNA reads TGTGCCAGTAGTATAGCCGGGGCGCGGACTGAAGCTTTCTTT. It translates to CASSIAGARTEAFF.

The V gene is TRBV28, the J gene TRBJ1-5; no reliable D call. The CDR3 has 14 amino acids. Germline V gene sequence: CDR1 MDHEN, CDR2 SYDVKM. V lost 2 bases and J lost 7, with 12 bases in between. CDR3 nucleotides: TGTGCCAGCAGTTTACAGGCGGATGGACAGCCCCAGCATTTT. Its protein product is CASSLQADGQPQHF.

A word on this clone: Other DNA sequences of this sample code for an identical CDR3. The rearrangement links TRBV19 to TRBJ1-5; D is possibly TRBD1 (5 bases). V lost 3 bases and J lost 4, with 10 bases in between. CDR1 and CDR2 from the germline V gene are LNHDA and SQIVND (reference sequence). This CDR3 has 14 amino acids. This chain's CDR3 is CASSIQGRNQPQHF. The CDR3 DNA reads TGTGCCAGTAGTATTCAGGGACGAAATCAGCCCCAGCATTTT. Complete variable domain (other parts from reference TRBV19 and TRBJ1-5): DGGITQSPKYLFRKEGQNVTLSCEQNLNHDAMYWYRQDPGQGLRLIYYSQIVNDFQKGDIAEGYSVSREKKESFPLTVTSAQKNPTAFYLCASSIQGRNQPQHFGDGTRLSIL.

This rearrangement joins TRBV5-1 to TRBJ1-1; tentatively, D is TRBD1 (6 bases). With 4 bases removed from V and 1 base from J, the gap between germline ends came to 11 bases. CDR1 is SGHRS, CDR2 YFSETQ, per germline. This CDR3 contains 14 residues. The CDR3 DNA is TGCGCCAGCAGCGTGGTAGGGGGGAACACTGAAGCTTTCTTT. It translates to CASSVVGGNTEAFF.

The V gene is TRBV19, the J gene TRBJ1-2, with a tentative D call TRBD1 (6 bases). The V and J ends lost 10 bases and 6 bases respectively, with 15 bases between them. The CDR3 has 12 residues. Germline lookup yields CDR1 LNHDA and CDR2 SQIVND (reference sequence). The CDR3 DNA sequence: TGTGCCATGAAGGGGGGACGTCATGGCTACACCTTC. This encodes CAMKGGRHGYTF.

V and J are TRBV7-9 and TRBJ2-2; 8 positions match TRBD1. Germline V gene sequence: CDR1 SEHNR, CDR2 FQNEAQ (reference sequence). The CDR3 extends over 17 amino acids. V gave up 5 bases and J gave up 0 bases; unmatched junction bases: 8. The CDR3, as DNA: TGTGCCAGCAGCCCCCTGGACAGGGCAGCGAACACCGGGGAGCTGTTTTTT. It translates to CASSPLDRAANTGELFF. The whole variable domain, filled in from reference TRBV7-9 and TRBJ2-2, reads DTGVSQNPRHKITKRGQNVTFRCDPISEHNRLYWYRQTLGQGPEFLTYFQNEAQLEKSRLLSDRFSAERPKGSFSTLEIQRTEQGDSAMYLCASSPLDRAANTGELFFGEGSRLTVL.

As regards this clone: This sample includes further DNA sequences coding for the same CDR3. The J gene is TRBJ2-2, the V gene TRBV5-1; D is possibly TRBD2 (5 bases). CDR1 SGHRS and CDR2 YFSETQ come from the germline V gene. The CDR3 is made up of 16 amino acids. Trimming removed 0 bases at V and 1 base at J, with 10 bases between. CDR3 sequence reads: CASSLAVAGNTGELFF. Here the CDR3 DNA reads TGCGCCAGCAGCTTGGCCGTGGCGGGGAACACCGGGGAGCTGTTTTTT.

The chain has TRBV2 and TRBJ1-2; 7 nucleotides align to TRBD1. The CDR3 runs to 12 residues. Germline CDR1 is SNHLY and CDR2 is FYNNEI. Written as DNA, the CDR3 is TGTGCGAACAACAGGGGCGGACTTAGCTACACCTTC. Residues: CANNRGGLSYTF.

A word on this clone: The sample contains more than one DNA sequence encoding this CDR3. This CDR3 is CATSRRQGADTQYF. DNA for the CDR3: TGTGCCACCAGCAGGAGGCAGGGTGCAGATACGCAGTATTTT. The rearrangement joins TRBV15 to TRBJ2-3; D is perhaps TRBD1 (5 bases). Trimming removed 3 bases from V and 4 bases from J, with 11 bases in between. The CDR3 runs 14 residues. CDR1 is LNHNV and CDR2 is YYDKDF in the germline V gene (reference sequence).

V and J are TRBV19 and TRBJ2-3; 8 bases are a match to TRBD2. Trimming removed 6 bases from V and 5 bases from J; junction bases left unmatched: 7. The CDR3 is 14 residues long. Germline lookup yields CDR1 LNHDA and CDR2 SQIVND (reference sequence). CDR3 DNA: TGTGCCAGTAGGGGACTAGATGGTGGAGATACGCAGTATTTT. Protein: CASRGLDGGDTQYF.

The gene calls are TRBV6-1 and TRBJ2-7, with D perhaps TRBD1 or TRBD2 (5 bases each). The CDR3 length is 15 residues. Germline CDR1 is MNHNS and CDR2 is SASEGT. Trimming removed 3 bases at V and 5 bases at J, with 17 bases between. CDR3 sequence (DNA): TGTGCCAGCAGTGACACTAGTCGTCGAGGGGACGAGCAGTACTTC. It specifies CASSDTSRRGDEQYF.

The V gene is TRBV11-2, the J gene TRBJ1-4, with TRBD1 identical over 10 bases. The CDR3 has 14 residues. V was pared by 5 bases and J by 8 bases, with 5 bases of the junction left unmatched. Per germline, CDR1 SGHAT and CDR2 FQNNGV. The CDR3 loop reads CASSADRGAEKLFF. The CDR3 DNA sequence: TGTGCCAGCAGCGCGGACAGGGGGGCGGAAAAACTGTTTTTT.

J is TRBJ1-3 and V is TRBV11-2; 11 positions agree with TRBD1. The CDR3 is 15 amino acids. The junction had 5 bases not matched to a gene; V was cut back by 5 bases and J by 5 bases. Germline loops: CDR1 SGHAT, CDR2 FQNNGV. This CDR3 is CASSPDRGRRNTIYF. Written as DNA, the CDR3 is TGTGCCAGCAGCCCGGACAGGGGGCGACGAAACACCATATATTTT.

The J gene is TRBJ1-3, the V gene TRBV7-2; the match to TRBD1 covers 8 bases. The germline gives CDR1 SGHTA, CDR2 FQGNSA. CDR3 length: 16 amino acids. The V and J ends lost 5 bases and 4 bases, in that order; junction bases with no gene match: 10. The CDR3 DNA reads TGTGCCAGCAGCCCGAGGACAGGGACGTACGGAAACACCATATATTTT. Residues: CASSPRTGTYGNTIYF.